This TCR beta chain was captured in a study of tumor and adjacent non-tumor tissue in lung cancer. About the study: The cohort had approximately 13 adenocarcinoma, a couple of squamous cell and 1 small cell patients.

About this clonotype itself: Its antigen is as yet unknown. A junction boundary mismatches the germline segment, possibly from a read error.

Study-level findings and limits: Compared with tumor, normal lung showed significantly lower TCR diversity. Shorter survival was associated with higher TCR diversity in tumors.

RNA was extracted from bulk tissue without any cell sorting. Distant lung tissue was collected more than 3 cm away from the tumor edge. Chemotherapy-naive patients with new lung cancer underwent thoracic surgery in China, August–late 2014. TCRbeta libraries were built with three rounds of nested PCR, modified from ARM-PCR. One entry per CDR3 protein results from TCRdb running MiXCR on the multiplex PCR reads. The sample lists under 95,000 distinct CDR3 sequences, 65% to 85% occurring once. CDR1 MNHEY and CDR2 SVGAGI come from the germline V gene. The CDR3 loop spans 17 amino acids. The sequence derives from a man in his fifties or sixties with non-small cell lung cancer. The chain joins TRBV6-5 to TRBJ2-2, with 8 nucleotides matching TRBD2. The sample consisted of distant non-tumor lung tissue. CDR3 bases: TGTGCCAGCAGTTCTCATCCAGCGGGGGATCACACCGGGGAGCTGTATTTT. Translating gives CASSSHPAGDHTGELYF.